Each of the 27 T cell receptor beta chains below was sequenced from the same sample in a study of CD8 T cells in Susac syndrome. RNA amounts of roughly 0.45 to 1 ug underwent reverse transcription with random hexamers. Each CDR3 protein gets one entry after TCRdb re-called the immunoSEQ multiplex PCR reads with MiXCR. The sample shows approximately 120,000 distinct CDR3 sequences, 95% to 98% of them seen only once. The specimen sequenced was CD4+ T cells from PBMCs. Source of these receptors: a human donor in good health.

This clonotype was seen just once. The rearrangement links TRBV5-1 to TRBJ2-1, with D uncertain. The CDR3 sequence is 13 residues long. In germline, CDR1 is SGHRS, CDR2 YFSETQ. V shed 4 bases and J shed 5 bases, with 10 bases lying between them. The CDR3 DNA reads as TGCGCCAGCAGCGGAGCAACAGACAATGAGCAGTTCTTC. Translated: CASSGATDNEQFF.

The chain recombines TRBV4-2 with TRBJ2-7, with D uncertain. This CDR3 is 14 amino acids long. Germline V lookup: CDR1 LGHNA, CDR2 YNFKEQ. The V end lost 0 bases, the J end lost 0 bases, and 6 bases lay between the germline ends. CDR3 sequence (DNA): TGTGCCAGCAGCCAAGATTGGAGCTCCTACGAGCAGTACTTC. Amino acids: CASSQDWSSYEQYF.

The rearrangement uses TRBV28 and TRBJ2-7; D gene uncertain. The V end was cut by 5 bases, the J end by 10 bases, with 15 bases between. The CDR3 runs to 12 residues. CDR1 is MDHEN, CDR2 SYDVKM, per germline. The DNA of the CDR3 is TGTGCCAGCAGTATCAGCTCACGACGCCAGTACTTC. Translated: CASSISSRRQYF.

This sequence joins TRBV11-1 and TRBJ2-3; D is tentatively TRBD1 or TRBD2 (5 bases each). CDR1 is SGHAT, CDR2 FQDESV, per germline (reference sequence). Trimming removed 2 bases at V and 7 bases at J, with 16 bases between. The CDR3 contains 15 residues. The CDR3 bases are TGTGCCAGCAGCTTACCGGGACGGGGTGGATATACGCAGTATTTT. Its translation: CASSLPGRGGYTQYF.

This chain links TRBV2 with TRBJ2-5; TRBD1 might be the D (6 bases). Trimming stripped 11 bases from V and 4 bases from J, with 17 bases between. The CDR3 loop spans 13 amino acids. Germline V gene data show CDR1 as SNHLY and CDR2 as FYNNEI. The CDR3 here is CASCRDTAETQYF. In DNA, the CDR3 is TGTGCCTCGTGCCGGGACACAGCAGAGACCCAGTACTTC.

The gene calls are TRBV3-1 and TRBJ2-5, with 14 bases that match TRBD2. The CDR3 is made up of 17 amino acids. In germline, CDR1 is LGHDT, CDR2 YNNKEL (reference sequence). V was pared by 3 bases and J by 5 bases, with 8 bases of the junction left unmatched. The CDR3 protein is CASSQRGTSGGGETQYF. The CDR3, as DNA: TGTGCCAGCAGCCAGAGAGGGACTAGCGGGGGTGGGGAGACCCAGTACTTC.

This clonotype was counted only a few times. The V call is TRBV7-2, the J call TRBJ2-1; 9 positions agree with TRBD2. From germline, CDR1 is SGHTA and CDR2 FQGNSA. V shed 3 bases, J shed 9 bases, and the junction held 9 bases outside the gene matches. The CDR3 is 15 amino acids. The CDR3 sequence is CASSFTGREGLEQFF. For the CDR3, the DNA is TGTGCCAGCAGCTTCACTGGGCGGGAGGGCCTTGAGCAGTTCTTC.

This clonotype was observed a single time. This chain links TRBV2 with TRBJ2-7; the D is unclear. CDR3 length: 12 amino acids. The V gene lost 4 bases and the J gene lost 1 base, with 5 bases spanning the gap. Per the germline V gene, CDR1 is SNHLY and CDR2 is FYNNEI. The CDR3, as DNA: TGTGCCAGCAGTGGGAAGTCCTACGAGCAGTACTTC. This codes for CASSGKSYEQYF. The full variable domain, in which reference TRBV2 and TRBJ2-7 provide the parts outside the CDR3, is EPEVTQTPSHQVTQMGQEVILRCVPISNHLYFYWYRQILGQKVEFLVSFYNNEISEKSEIFDDQFSVERPDGSNFTLKIRSTKLEDSAMYFCASSGKSYEQYFGPGTRLTVT.

The CDR3 is CASSVVGELFF. The CDR3 DNA reads TGTGCCAGCAGTGTAGTCGGGGAGCTGTTTTTT. The chain carries TRBV6-2 or TRBV6-3 and TRBJ2-2; D is undetermined. This CDR3 has 11 residues. The germline V and J ends were trimmed by 5 bases and 7 bases, with 5 bases remaining between them. Germline values: CDR1 MNHEY, CDR2 SVGEGT.

The chain links TRBV29-1 to TRBJ2-2, with D unresolved. V gave up 2 bases and J gave up 1 base, with 11 bases separating them. The CDR3 loop spans 15 amino acids. Germline V gene lookup returns CDR1 SQVTM and CDR2 ANQGSEA. The CDR3 reads CSVESRHQNTGELFF. Here the CDR3 DNA reads TGCAGCGTTGAATCTAGACACCAGAACACCGGGGAGCTGTTTTTT.

The chain uses TRBV27 and TRBJ1-1, with 7 bases fitting TRBD1. This CDR3 is built from 16 residues. V dropped 6 bases and J dropped 1; count of bases not matched to a gene: 11. Germline V gene data show CDR1 as MNHEY and CDR2 as SMNVEV (reference sequence). The CDR3 DNA is TGTGCCAGCAGCCGAGAGCGGGACAGAAAGAACACTGAAGCTTTCTTT. Amino acids: CASSRERDRKNTEAFF.

The chain has TRBV4-2 and TRBJ2-1, with 7 bases matching TRBD2. The length of the CDR3 is 14 residues. Germline CDR1 LGHNA, CDR2 YNFKEQ. Trimming at V came to 5 bases and at J to 10 bases, leaving 11 bases not matched to a gene. CDR3 residues: CASSGASGKREQFF. The CDR3 coding sequence is TGTGCCAGCAGCGGGGCTAGCGGAAAGCGGGAGCAGTTCTTC.

The chain couples TRBV20-1 to TRBJ2-1; TRBD2 matches 12 bases. CDR1 DFQATT and CDR2 SNEGSKA come from the germline V gene (reference sequence). V shed 3 bases and J 0 bases; nucleotides not matched to a gene: 6. The CDR3 spans 17 residues. The CDR3 region has the DNA TGCAGTGCTAGGCCGGTGACTAGCGGGGGCTCCTACAATGAGCAGTTCTTC. Translation: CSARPVTSGGSYNEQFF.

This chain links TRBV27 with TRBJ2-3; D is possibly TRBD1 (7 bases). Trimming left V 3 bases short and J 7 bases short, with 23 bases between. The germline gives CDR1 MNHEY, CDR2 SMNVEV (reference sequence). The CDR3 extends over 17 amino acids. The CDR3: CASSLARGTPHRYTQYF. CDR3 bases: TGTGCCAGCAGTTTGGCCAGGGGGACTCCGCACAGGTATACGCAGTATTTT.

The chain combines TRBV3-1 with TRBJ2-3; TRBD2 matches at 9 bases. There are 18 residues in the CDR3. Germline trimming cut 0 bases from V and 4 bases from J; bases unmatched to any gene: 11. Germline V CDR1 and CDR2: LGHDT, YNNKEL (reference sequence). The CDR3 DNA sequence: TGTGCCAGCAGCCAAGATCGGGGAGCGGGAGGTCGCGCAGATACGCAGTATTTT. As protein: CASSQDRGAGGRADTQYF.

The chain joins TRBV12-3 or TRBV12-4 to TRBJ2-7; 7 bases match TRBD1. V shed 1 base and J 5 bases; nucleotides not matched to a gene: 8. CDR3 length: 15 amino acids. CDR3 loop: CASSLGGTAENEQYF. In DNA form, the CDR3 reads TGTGCCAGCAGTTTAGGTGGGACAGCGGAAAACGAGCAGTACTTC.

The chain combines TRBV19 with TRBJ1-1; TRBD1 matches 11 bases. Germline CDR1 reads LNHDA; CDR2 reads SQIVND (reference sequence). Trimming removed 6 bases from V and 4 bases from J; junction bases left unmatched: 10. There are 16 residues in the CDR3. The CDR3 nucleotides are TGTGCCAGTAGAACCGGGACAGGGGGTGATGCCACTGAAGCTTTCTTT. This codes for CASRTGTGGDATEAFF.

This clonotype was seen just once. The chain recombines TRBV25-1 with TRBJ1-1; TRBD1 aligns across 9 bases. The V segment lost 8 bases and the J segment 4 bases; nucleotides outside the gene matches: 5. Germline lookup yields CDR1 MGHDK and CDR2 SYGVNS. This CDR3 has 13 residues. The CDR3 spells CASGGQGFTEAFF. The DNA of the CDR3 is TGTGCCAGCGGAGGACAGGGGTTCACTGAAGCTTTCTTT.

The CDR3: CAISESTSVSSYEQYF. Here the CDR3 DNA reads TGTGCCATCAGTGAGTCGACTAGCGTCAGCTCCTACGAGCAGTACTTC. The rearrangement joins TRBV10-3 to TRBJ2-7; 8 positions agree with TRBD2. Germline values: CDR1 ENHRY, CDR2 SYGVKD. The length of the CDR3 is 16 residues. J gave up 0 bases and V 0 bases, and 4 bases lay outside the gene matches.

The rearrangement joins TRBV18 to TRBJ2-1; 9 bases align to TRBD2. The CDR3 loop spans 15 amino acids. The J segment lost 5 bases and the V segment lost 2 bases, leaving 4 bases of the junction unmatched. From germline, CDR1 is KGHSH and CDR2 LQKENI. As DNA, the CDR3 is TGTGCCAGCTCACCAGCGGGGGGGCTTAACAATGAGCAGTTCTTC. Protein sequence: CASSPAGGLNNEQFF.

The genes are TRBV5-4 and TRBJ2-3; TRBD1 might be the D (5 bases). The germline CDR1 and CDR2 sequences are SGHNT and YYREEE (reference sequence). Trimming left V 5 bases short and J 0 bases short, with 10 bases between. This CDR3 contains 14 residues. In nucleotides, the CDR3 is TGTGCCAGCAGTCAAAGGGGTAGCACAGATACGCAGTATTTT. Residues: CASSQRGSTDTQYF.

The gene calls are TRBV20-1 and TRBJ2-7; D uncertain. Per germline, CDR1 DFQATT and CDR2 SNEGSKA (reference sequence). CDR3 length: 12 amino acids. With 0 bases removed from V and 2 bases from J, the gap between germline ends came to 5 bases. The CDR3 DNA is TGCAGTGCTAGAGATCAAGCCTACGAGCAGTACTTC. Protein sequence: CSARDQAYEQYF.

The genes are TRBV7-2 and TRBJ2-7; D remains unclear. The CDR3 spans 15 residues. The germline gives CDR1 SGHTA, CDR2 FQGNSA. Trimming removed 0 bases at V and 0 bases at J, with 9 bases between. This CDR3 is CASSLAAVNSYEQYF. In DNA form, the CDR3 reads TGTGCCAGCAGCTTAGCGGCCGTGAACTCCTACGAGCAGTACTTC.

The chain employs TRBV23-1 and TRBJ2-2, with D maybe TRBD2 (5 bases). TRBV23-1 is identified as an open reading frame with a role that is uncertain. V was pared by 0 bases and J by 3 bases, with 8 bases between. The CDR3 covers 15 residues. The CDR3 protein is CASSQSPGYTGELFF. The CDR3 DNA reads TGCGCCAGCAGTCAATCGCCGGGATACACCGGGGAGCTGTTTTTT.

The rearrangement uses TRBV29-1 and TRBJ2-1; either TRBD1 or TRBD2 may supply D (5 bases each). From germline, CDR1 is SQVTM and CDR2 ANQGSEA. The CDR3 loop spans 13 amino acids. Trimming removed 4 bases at V and 4 bases at J, with 11 bases between. CDR3 coding DNA: TGCAGCGTTGCGTGGGGACGATACAATGAGCAGTTCTTC. Residues: CSVAWGRYNEQFF.

This sequence joins TRBV15 and TRBJ2-3, with 12 bases identical to TRBD2. V lost 8 bases to trimming and J lost 4 bases; unmatched junction nucleotides: 4. The CDR3 is made up of 14 amino acids. The germline gives CDR1 LNHNV, CDR2 YYDKDF (reference sequence). The CDR3 DNA sequence: TGTGCCACCTCGACTAGCGGGAGAGCAGATACGCAGTATTTT. Its protein is CATSTSGRADTQYF. The whole variable domain, filled in from reference TRBV15 and TRBJ2-3, reads DAMVIQNPRYQVTQFGKPVTLSCSQTLNHNVMYWYQQKSSQAPKLLFHYYDKDFNNEADTPDNFQSRRPNTSFCFLDIRSPGLGDTAMYLCATSTSGRADTQYFGPGTRLTVL.

The gene calls are TRBV29-1 and TRBJ2-7; 10 nucleotides line up with TRBD1. The V segment lost 0 bases and the J segment 2 bases; nucleotides outside the gene matches: 7. Germline V gene data show CDR1 as SQVTM and CDR2 as ANQGSEA. This CDR3 is 16 amino acids long. CDR3 nucleotides: TGCAGCGTTGAAGATCTCGGGACAGGGGCCCCCTACGAGCAGTACTTC. As protein: CSVEDLGTGAPYEQYF.